The 15 T cell receptor beta chains given below trace back to one sample, sequenced in a study of lymphopenia after photon versus proton radiotherapy. Sequenced by immunoSEQ multiplex PCR; TCRdb stores in-frame clones only, minus some. The table shows more than 15,000 clones, with approximately 84% occurring only once. The sequences come from peripheral blood, collected from a patient treated with photon-based radiotherapy. These receptors were obtained from a woman between 45 and 60 years old with pancreatic cancer.

CDR3 in DNA: TGTGCCAGCAGCTCATGGGACAGTCCCCGGGTCCCAGAGACCCAGTACTTC. Translating it yields CASSSWDSPRVPETQYF. The genes are TRBV5-6 and TRBJ2-5; 7 bases map to TRBD1. Germline V gene sequence: CDR1 SGHDT, CDR2 YYEEEE. The ends lost 3 bases at V and 4 bases at J; junction bases unmatched: 15. This CDR3 contains 17 residues.

The genes are TRBV9 and TRBJ2-3, with D perhaps assigned TRBD1 or TRBD2 (6 bases each). This CDR3 spans 17 amino acids. V lost 4 bases to trimming and J lost 4 bases, with 22 bases between them. Germline loops: CDR1 SGDLS, CDR2 YYNGEE. In nucleotides, the CDR3 is TGTGCCAGCAGCTGGGGGCTTAGCGCAAGGGGGGCAGATACGCAGTATTTT. Residues: CASSWGLSARGADTQYF.

The chain uses TRBV5-6 and TRBJ2-7; 7 nucleotides agree with TRBD2. V shed 2 bases and J 6 bases; nucleotides not matched to a gene: 11. From germline, CDR1 is SGHDT and CDR2 YYEEEE. The CDR3 consists of 15 residues. The CDR3 DNA is TGTGCCAGCAGCTTTCAGCCAGCGGGGCCTTCCGAGCAGTACTTC. Protein: CASSFQPAGPSEQYF. Filled out from reference TRBV5-6 and TRBJ2-7, the complete variable domain reads DAGVTQSPTHLIKTRGQQVTLRCSPKSGHDTVSWYQQALGQGPQFIFQYYEEEERQRGNFPDRFSGHQFPNYSSELNVNALLLGDSALYLCASSFQPAGPSEQYFGPGTRLTVT.

V is TRBV27 and J is TRBJ1-4; TRBD1 matches at 8 bases. CDR1 and CDR2 from the germline V gene are MNHEY and SMNVEV (reference sequence). The CDR3 totals 20 residues. V shed 7 bases, J shed 2 bases, and the junction held 21 bases outside the gene matches. The CDR3 DNA follows: TGTGCCAGCACCATACCATACAGGACAGGGAGGAGGGCTACTAATGAAAAACTGTTTTTT. It codes for CASTIPYRTGRRATNEKLFF.

The chain couples TRBV18 to TRBJ2-2; D is undetermined. Germline V lookup: CDR1 KGHSH, CDR2 LQKENI. V lost 7 bases to trimming and J lost 4 bases, with 16 bases between them. This CDR3 is 15 amino acids long. DNA of the CDR3: TGTGCCAGCTGCCGTGAAGGCTTCGGCACCGGGGAGCTGTTTTTT. It translates to CASCREGFGTGELFF.

This clone appeared a few times. The V call is TRBV5-1, the J call TRBJ2-3; TRBD2 matches 9 bases. Germline loops: CDR1 SGHRS, CDR2 YFSETQ. Trimming cost V 4 bases and J 6 bases; bases outside gene matches: 12. The CDR3 spans 16 residues. CDR3 sequence: CASSPVGGRATDTQYF. The CDR3 DNA is TGCGCCAGCAGCCCGGTGGGCGGGAGGGCCACTGATACGCAGTATTTT.

This chain joins TRBV30 and TRBJ2-3, with TRBD2 identical over 7 bases. The CDR3 is 13 amino acids. J gave up 4 bases and V 5 bases, and 6 bases lay outside the gene matches. Germline V lookup: CDR1 GTSNPN, CDR2 SVGIG (reference sequence). CDR3 coding DNA: TGTGCCTGGGGGAGGGGAGGCCCAGATACGCAGTATTTT. This gives the protein CAWGRGGPDTQYF.

J is TRBJ2-1 and V is TRBV7-2, with 9 bases matching TRBD2. The CDR3 contains 16 residues. V shed 0 bases, J shed 7 bases, and the junction held 7 bases outside the gene matches. CDR1 is SGHTA and CDR2 is FQGNSA in the germline V gene. DNA for the CDR3: TGTGCCAGCAGCTTAGCCGTAGCGGGAGTCGGGAATGAGCAGTTCTTC. Encoded protein: CASSLAVAGVGNEQFF.

V and J are TRBV2 and TRBJ2-1; 11 nucleotides match TRBD2. CDR1 SNHLY and CDR2 FYNNEI come from the germline V gene. This CDR3 region has 16 residues. The V gene end was trimmed by 6 bases and the J gene end by 7 bases; junction bases not matched to a gene: 11. The CDR3 sequence: CASRKGLAGGANEQFF. CDR3 nucleotides: TGTGCCAGCAGAAAAGGGCTAGCGGGAGGCGCGAATGAGCAGTTCTTC.

The rearrangement links TRBV9 to TRBJ1-2, with TRBD1 as a possible D gene (5 bases). Trimming shortened V by 3 bases and J by 3 bases, and 9 bases separated the two germline ends. The CDR3 has 13 amino acids. Germline V gives CDR1 SGDLS, CDR2 YYNGEE. As DNA, the CDR3 is TGTGCCAGCAGCGCCAGGGTTGACTATGGCTACACCTTC. The encoded protein is CASSARVDYGYTF.

The chain has TRBV2 and TRBJ2-7; TRBD2 is a possible D gene (5 bases). Between the trimmed V and J ends, which lost 5 bases and 2 bases, there was a span of 22 bases. Germline V gene lookup returns CDR1 SNHLY and CDR2 FYNNEI. CDR3 length equals 17 residues. The CDR3 sequence is CASSPRGRPSLTYEQYF. The CDR3 DNA follows: TGTGCCAGCAGTCCCCGGGGAAGACCCTCCTTAACCTACGAGCAGTACTTC.

This chain links TRBV9 with TRBJ2-3; D perhaps matches TRBD2 (6 bases). With 0 bases removed from V and 5 bases from J, the gap between germline ends came to 13 bases. CDR1 and CDR2 (germline): SGDLS, YYNGEE. CDR3 length equals 15 residues. CDR3 nucleotide sequence: TGTGCCAGCAGCGTAGAGGGGTCGGAGGGAGATACGCAGTATTTT. Translation gives CASSVEGSEGDTQYF. Filled out from reference TRBV9 and TRBJ2-3, the complete variable domain reads DSGVTQTPKHLITATGQRVTLRCSPRSGDLSVYWYQQSLDQGLQFLIQYYNGEERAKGNILERFSAQQFPDLHSELNLSSLELGDSALYFCASSVEGSEGDTQYFGPGTRLTVL.

The V and J genes are TRBV19 and TRBJ2-5; the D gene is possibly TRBD1 (6 bases). The better agreement between TRBJ2-7 and the DNA end casts doubt on the J call. The CDR3 covers 13 residues. Germline V CDR1 and CDR2: LNHDA, SQIVND (reference sequence). The CDR3 sequence: CATGAAGAYEQYF. CDR3 sequence (DNA): TGTGCCACCGGGGCCGCAGGGGCGTACGAGCAGTACTTC.

The chain has TRBV7-9 and TRBJ2-7; D not certain. Trimming removed 3 bases from V and 0 bases from J, with 6 bases in between. Germline lookup yields CDR1 SEHNR and CDR2 FQNEAQ (reference sequence). This CDR3 spans 13 amino acids. CDR3 residues: CASSFSSSYEQYF. The CDR3 DNA reads as TGTGCCAGCAGCTTTTCAAGCTCCTACGAGCAGTACTTC.

The V call is TRBV10-3, the J call TRBJ2-1; 7 bases fit TRBD1. Germline assignment: CDR1 ENHRY and CDR2 SYGVKD. CDR3 length: 15 residues. V lost 6 bases and J lost 9; bases outside the gene matches: 14. The DNA of the CDR3 is TGTGCCATCAGAAGCCGGGACAGTCCCTTCGGTGAGCAGTTCTTC. Its translation: CAIRSRDSPFGEQFF.